This TCR beta chain was identified during a study of blood T cells in healthy people across ages (dated by TCRdb to between 2014 and 2017). Broadly, across the study: In model experiments, roughly one uniquely barcoded TCR beta cDNA molecule per two T cells was captured by template switching. The study measured age-related changes in TCR beta repertoire diversity using deep sequencing normalized with unique cDNA molecular identifiers. The donors were split into four age groups: young (average around 15 years), middle-aged (roughly 42), aged (about 56) and long-lived (over 75). Donors of different ages were randomly distributed across sequencing lanes to avoid experimental bias. For two donors (one aged 18 to 29 and one aged 80 or older), the study analyzed two additional independent replicas of 1 million unique cDNA reads from the same blood draw.

Library generation was performed with 5' RACE. Sequencing instrument: Illumina HiSeq 2500. A second about 7 to 11 cycle PCR used a sample-barcoded 5' primer and a J-beta primer mix. A template-switch 5' adaptor carrying 12 random nucleotides introduced a unique molecular identifier onto each TCR beta cDNA molecule. Each sample yielded at least 2.5 million CDR3-containing paired-end reads. First-strand cDNA synthesis was performed from all RNA using the Mint cDNA synthesis kit, with priming by a TRBC-specific oligonucleotide. Following uracil-DNA glycosylase treatment, a first 18-cycle PCR with universal primers M1SS and BC2_uni_R was performed on all cDNA. The source study handled its data this way. For normalization, 1 million high-quality reads, each with a distinct molecular identifier, were randomly selected from each sample. Instead of being binned into consensus sequences, reads that shared molecular identifiers were thrown out. MiTCR, with a Q25 quality threshold and the strictest error-elimination algorithm, was used for CDR3 identification, clonotype clustering and error correction. A nonparametric unseen species model with Euler transformation was used to estimate lower-bound total TCR beta diversity. In TCRdb, the public reads were trimmed at Q25 with fastp and aligned with MiXCR, with productive beta chains retained. CDR3 protein duplicates are merged, each entry listing the most common genes and DNA. TCRdb's processing, not the authors', yielded these V and J calls. The sample table records about 1 million distinct CDR3 sequences; over 35% of these occur just once. The ten top clones hold around 18% of the sample.

The donors were under 40 Caucasian individuals from Russia, aged 6 to 90 years, who were systemically healthy. About 9.1 milliliters of peripheral blood were collected from each donor into EDTA-treated Vacutainer tubes. Ficoll-Paque density-gradient centrifugation was used to isolate PBMCs, with at least 6.5 million per sample. Total RNA was extracted from PBMCs with Trizol reagent, with at least 5.5 micrograms obtained per sample. For every donor, flow cytometry on a PBMC aliquot measured the percentage of naive CD45RAhigh/CD27high T cells. From the cysteine up to the phenylalanine, the CDR3 has a length of 16 residues. Only the CDR3 portion is preserved as DNA: 48 bases, with reading frame beginning at the first base. V loses 3 bases at its end and J loses 3 bases; junction bases beyond the gene matches: 6. The research as a whole found: The long-lived group showed more naive CD4+ T cells, fewer expanded clones and increased TCR diversity than the aged group, suggesting age selection. Because donor CMV infection status was unknown, age-related changes in expanded clonotypes were potentially confounded. Conclusive comparison of naive and antigen-experienced compartments was prevented by the profiling of bulk unsorted PBMCs. A strong correlation was found between observed TCR beta diversity and the percentage of naive T cells measured by flow cytometry. Observed TCR beta diversity per million T cells fell roughly linearly with age, and a significant reduction was already apparent by age roughly 40. Estimates of total diversity based on one million sequenced T cells were regarded as lower bounds and as underestimates.

About this clonotype itself: Its cognate antigen has yet to be identified. No much larger clone is present one base from it, and per-base qualities are unavailable.

The sample comprised blood. The receptor was isolated from an older woman in good health. This sequence uses TRBV12-3 or TRBV12-4 and TRBJ2-3; 10 junctional bases match TRBD2. The DNA reads TGTGCCAGCAGTTTGGCTAGCGGGAGTTGGACAGATACGCAGTATTTT. Its protein product is CASSLASGSWTDTQYF.